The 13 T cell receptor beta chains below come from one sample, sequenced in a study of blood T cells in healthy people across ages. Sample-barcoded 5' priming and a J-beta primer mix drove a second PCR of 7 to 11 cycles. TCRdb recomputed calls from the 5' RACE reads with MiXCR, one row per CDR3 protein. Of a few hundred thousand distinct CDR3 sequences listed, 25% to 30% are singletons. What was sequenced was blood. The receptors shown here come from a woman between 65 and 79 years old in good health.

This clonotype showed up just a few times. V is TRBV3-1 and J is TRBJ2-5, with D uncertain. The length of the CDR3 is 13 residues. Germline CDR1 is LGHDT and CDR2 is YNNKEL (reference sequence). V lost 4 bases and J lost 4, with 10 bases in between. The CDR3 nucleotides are TGTGCCAGCAGCCCATTTAAAGCAGAGACCCAGTACTTC. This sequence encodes CASSPFKAETQYF.

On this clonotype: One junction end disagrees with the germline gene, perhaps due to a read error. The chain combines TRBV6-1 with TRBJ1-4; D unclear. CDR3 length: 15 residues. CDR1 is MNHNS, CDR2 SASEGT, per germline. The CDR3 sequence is CASSGRISSNGKLFF. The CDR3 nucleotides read TGTGCCAGCAGTGGCCGGATTTCCTCTAATGGAAAACTGTTTTTT.

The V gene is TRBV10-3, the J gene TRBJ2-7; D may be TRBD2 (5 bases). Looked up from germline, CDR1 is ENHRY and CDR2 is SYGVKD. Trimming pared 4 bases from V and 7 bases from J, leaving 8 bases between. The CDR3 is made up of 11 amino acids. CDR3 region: CAISGGVEQYF. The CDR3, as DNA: TGTGCCATCAGTGGGGGAGTGGAGCAGTACTTC.

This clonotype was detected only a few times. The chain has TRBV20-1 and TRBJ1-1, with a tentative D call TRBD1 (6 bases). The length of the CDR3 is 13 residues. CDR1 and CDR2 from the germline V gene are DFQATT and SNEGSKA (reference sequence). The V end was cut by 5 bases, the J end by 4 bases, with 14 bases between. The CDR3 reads CSAEGGYGTEAFF. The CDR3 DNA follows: TGCAGTGCTGAGGGGGGGTATGGCACTGAAGCTTTCTTT.

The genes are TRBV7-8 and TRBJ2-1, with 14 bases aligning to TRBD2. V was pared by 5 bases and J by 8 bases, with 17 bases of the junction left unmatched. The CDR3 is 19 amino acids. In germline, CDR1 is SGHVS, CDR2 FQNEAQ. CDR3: CASSKLTGLAGGRQDEQFF. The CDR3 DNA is TGTGCCAGCAGCAAGCTGACCGGACTAGCGGGAGGCCGCCAGGATGAGCAGTTCTTC.

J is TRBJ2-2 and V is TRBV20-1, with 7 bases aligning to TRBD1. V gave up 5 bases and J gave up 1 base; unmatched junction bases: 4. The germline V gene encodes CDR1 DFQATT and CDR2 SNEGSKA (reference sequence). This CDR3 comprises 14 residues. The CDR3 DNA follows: TGCAGTGCTGTCCGGGACAGGAACACCGGGGAGCTGTTTTTT. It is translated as CSAVRDRNTGELFF.

The CDR3 region is CASSSVSGKGQETQYF. CDR3 DNA: TGTGCCAGCAGTTCAGTCTCAGGGAAGGGTCAAGAGACCCAGTACTTC. The chain couples TRBV7-8 to TRBJ2-5; possibly TRBD1 for D (5 bases). V lost 6 bases to trimming and J lost 2 bases, with 19 bases between them. There are 16 residues in the CDR3. CDR1 is SGHVS, CDR2 FQNEAQ, per germline.

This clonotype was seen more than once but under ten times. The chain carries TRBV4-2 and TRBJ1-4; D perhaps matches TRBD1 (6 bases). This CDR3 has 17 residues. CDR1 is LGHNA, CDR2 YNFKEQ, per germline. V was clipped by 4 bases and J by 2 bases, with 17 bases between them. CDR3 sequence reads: CASSLAGQTGTNEKLFF. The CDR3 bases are TGTGCCAGCAGCCTAGCGGGCCAGACAGGCACTAATGAAAAACTGTTTTTT.

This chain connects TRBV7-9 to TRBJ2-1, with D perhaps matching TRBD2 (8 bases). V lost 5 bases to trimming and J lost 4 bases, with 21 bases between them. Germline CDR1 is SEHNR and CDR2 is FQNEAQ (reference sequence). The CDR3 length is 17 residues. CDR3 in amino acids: CASSPGGAGGTYNEQFF. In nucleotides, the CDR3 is TGTGCCAGCAGCCCAGGGGGTGCGGGAGGTACTTACAATGAGCAGTTCTTC.

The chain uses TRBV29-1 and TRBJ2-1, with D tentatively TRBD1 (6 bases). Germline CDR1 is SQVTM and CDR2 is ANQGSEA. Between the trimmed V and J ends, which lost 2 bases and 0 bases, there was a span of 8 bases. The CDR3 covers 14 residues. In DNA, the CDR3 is TGCAGCGTTGAAAAGGGGGTCTCCTACAATGAGCAGTTCTTC. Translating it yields CSVEKGVSYNEQFF.

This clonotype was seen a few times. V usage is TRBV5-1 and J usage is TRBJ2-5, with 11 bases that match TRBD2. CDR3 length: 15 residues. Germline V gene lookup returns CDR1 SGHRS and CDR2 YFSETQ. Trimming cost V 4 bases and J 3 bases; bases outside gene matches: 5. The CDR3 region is CASSTTSGKEETQYF. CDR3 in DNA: TGCGCCAGCAGCACGACTAGCGGGAAGGAAGAGACCCAGTACTTC. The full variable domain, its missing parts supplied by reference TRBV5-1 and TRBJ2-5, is KAGVTQTPRYLIKTRGQQVTLSCSPISGHRSVSWYQQTPGQGLQFLFEYFSETQRNKGNFPGRFSGRQFSNSRSEMNVSTLELGDSALYLCASSTTSGKEETQYFGPGTRLLVL.

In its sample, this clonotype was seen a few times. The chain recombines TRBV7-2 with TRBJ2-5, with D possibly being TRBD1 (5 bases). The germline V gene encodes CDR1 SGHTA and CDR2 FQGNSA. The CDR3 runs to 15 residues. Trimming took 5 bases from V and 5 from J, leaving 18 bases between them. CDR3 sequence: CASSPGFNFVETQYF. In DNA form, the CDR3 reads TGTGCCAGCAGCCCAGGGTTTAATTTTGTTGAGACCCAGTACTTC.

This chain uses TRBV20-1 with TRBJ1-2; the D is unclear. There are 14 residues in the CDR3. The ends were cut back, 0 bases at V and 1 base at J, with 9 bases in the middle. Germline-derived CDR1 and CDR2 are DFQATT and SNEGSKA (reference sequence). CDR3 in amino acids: CSARDLANNYGYTF. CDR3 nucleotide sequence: TGCAGTGCTAGAGATTTGGCCAATAACTATGGCTACACCTTC.